This is a list of T cell receptor beta chains from one sample in a study of blood T cell repertoires in COVID-19. Clones were sequenced by immunoSEQ multiplex PCR, and TCRdb holds only the in-frame ones, with some missing. The sample includes 100,000 to 150,000 clones, roughly four fifths seen only once; the top ten take 12%. The sample consisted of peripheral blood. These receptors originate from a man aged 55 to 69 with acute or convalescent COVID-19. Both conserved end residues are part of each CDR3. D genes are given only for firm matches. The size field is filled for only some rows; it gives once, few, many or a size class.

v_call: TRBV25-1
clone_size: .
d_call: TRBD2
j_call: TRBJ2-1
cdr3_nt: TGTGCCAGCAGTGAGCCAGGGACTAGCGGCTTGAATGAGCAGTTCTTC
cdr3_aa: CASSEPGTSGLNEQFF

v_call: TRBV5-1
clone_size: once
d_call: .
j_call: TRBJ2-2
cdr3_nt: TGCGCCAGCAGCTTGGGAGCGCCGAACACCGGGGAGCTGTTTTTT
cdr3_aa: CASSLGAPNTGELFF

v_call: TRBV24-1
clone_size: .
d_call: TRBD1
j_call: TRBJ2-2
cdr3_nt: TGTGCCACCAGTGAACCCGGGACAGGGGTCACCGGGGAGCTGTTTTTT
cdr3_aa: CATSEPGTGVTGELFF

v_call: TRBV28
clone_size: once
d_call: .
j_call: TRBJ1-4
cdr3_nt: TGTGCCAGCAGGTCGATAGCAACTAATGAAAAACTGTTTTTT
cdr3_aa: CASRSIATNEKLFF

v_call: TRBV28
clone_size: .
d_call: .
j_call: TRBJ2-3
cdr3_nt: TGTGCCAGCACCCTCGGCGGATATATAACAAGAGGCACAGATACGCAGTATTTT
cdr3_aa: CASTLGGYITRGTDTQYF

v_call: TRBV28
clone_size: .
d_call: .
j_call: TRBJ1-4
cdr3_nt: TGTGCCAGCAGTTTACGGGGTGGTAGTGAAAAACTGTTTTTT
cdr3_aa: CASSLRGGSEKLFF

v_call: TRBV5-1
clone_size: few
d_call: .
j_call: TRBJ2-3
cdr3_nt: TGCGCCAGCAGCTTGATGGGAGAGTTGACAGATACGCAGTATTTT
cdr3_aa: CASSLMGELTDTQYF

v_call: TRBV10-1
clone_size: .
d_call: TRBD1
j_call: TRBJ2-7
cdr3_nt: TGCGCCAGCAGTGATACGACAGGGTTCTCCTACGAGCAGTACTTC
cdr3_aa: CASSDTTGFSYEQYF

v_call: TRBV24-1
clone_size: .
d_call: TRBD1
j_call: TRBJ1-2
cdr3_nt: TGTGCCACCAGTGACTACAGGGGAATCAGTGGCTACACCTTC
cdr3_aa: CATSDYRGISGYTF

v_call: TRBV28
clone_size: .
d_call: .
j_call: TRBJ1-1
cdr3_nt: TGTGCCAGCCCTCCGGCGGGGTCGGTCACTGAAGCTTTCTTT
cdr3_aa: CASPPAGSVTEAFF

v_call: TRBV30
clone_size: .
d_call: .
j_call: TRBJ1-1
cdr3_nt: TGTGCCTGGACCACCCTACCGGGACTCCGAGGGGCTGAAGCTTTCTTT
cdr3_aa: CAWTTLPGLRGAEAFF

v_call: TRBV7-7
clone_size: .
d_call: TRBD2
j_call: TRBJ2-1
cdr3_nt: TGTGCTAGCAGCTTGCGCCTAGCGGGGATGGGTGAGCAGTTCTTC
cdr3_aa: CASSLRLAGMGEQFF

v_call: TRBV15
clone_size: .
d_call: .
j_call: TRBJ2-7
cdr3_nt: TGTGCCACCAGCAGAAGACAGCTTGCCTACGAGCAGTACTTC
cdr3_aa: CATSRRQLAYEQYF

v_call: TRBV6-1
clone_size: .
d_call: .
j_call: TRBJ1-6
cdr3_nt: TGTGCCACCCTCAAACAAGGGGGAGGGAATTCACCCCTCCACTTT
cdr3_aa: CATLKQGGGNSPLHF

v_call: TRBV24-1
clone_size: few
d_call: TRBD2
j_call: TRBJ2-3
cdr3_nt: TGTGCCACCAGTGAACTAGCGGCTAGCACAGATACGCAGTATTTT
cdr3_aa: CATSELAASTDTQYF

v_call: TRBV6-5
clone_size: .
d_call: .
j_call: TRBJ2-3
cdr3_nt: TGTGCCACCCGAGGGACAGATACGCAGTATTTT
cdr3_aa: CATRGTDTQYF

v_call: TRBV19
clone_size: .
d_call: .
j_call: TRBJ1-4
cdr3_nt: TGTGCCAGTAGTATTCAGACAACTAATGAAAAACTGTTTTTT
cdr3_aa: CASSIQTTNEKLFF

v_call: TRBV28
clone_size: .
d_call: .
j_call: TRBJ2-7
cdr3_nt: TGTGCCAGTAGAGGTTTCACGAGCTCCTACGAGCAGTACTTC
cdr3_aa: CASRGFTSSYEQYF

v_call: TRBV5-1
clone_size: .
d_call: TRBD1
j_call: TRBJ1-2
cdr3_nt: TGCGCCAGCAGCTTGATTCAGGGGGCTAACTATGGCTACACCTTC
cdr3_aa: CASSLIQGANYGYTF

v_call: TRBV10-3
clone_size: .
d_call: .
j_call: TRBJ1-5
cdr3_nt: TGTGCCATCAGTGAGTCCCCAAATAGCAATCAGCCCCAGCATTTT
cdr3_aa: CAISESPNSNQPQHF

v_call: TRBV18
clone_size: .
d_call: .
j_call: TRBJ1-1
cdr3_nt: TGTGCCAGCTCCCGGGACTCCCTGGGGGAAGCTTTCTTT
cdr3_aa: CASSRDSLGEAFF

v_call: TRBV4-1
clone_size: .
d_call: .
j_call: TRBJ1-3
cdr3_nt: TGCGCCAGCAGCCAGGACAACTCTGGAAACACCATATATTTT
cdr3_aa: CASSQDNSGNTIYF

v_call: TRBV7-3
clone_size: .
d_call: TRBD1
j_call: TRBJ2-2
cdr3_nt: TGTGCCAGCAGCTCCTCGACAGGGGCAAGCACCGGGGAGCTGTTTTTT
cdr3_aa: CASSSSTGASTGELFF

v_call: TRBV7-9
clone_size: .
d_call: .
j_call: TRBJ2-2
cdr3_nt: TGTGCCAGCAGCTTCGTTTTTAACACCGGGGAGCTGTTTTTT
cdr3_aa: CASSFVFNTGELFF

v_call: TRBV4-1
clone_size: .
d_call: TRBD2
j_call: TRBJ2-7
cdr3_nt: TGCGCCAGCAGCCTGAGGACTAGCGCTTCCTACGAGCAGTACTTC
cdr3_aa: CASSLRTSASYEQYF

v_call: TRBV5-5
clone_size: .
d_call: .
j_call: TRBJ2-7
cdr3_nt: TGTGCCAGCAGCTTGTTGGGGGCCCGGGACTACGAGCAGTACTTC
cdr3_aa: CASSLLGARDYEQYF

v_call: TRBV18
clone_size: .
d_call: .
j_call: TRBJ2-1
cdr3_nt: TGTGCCAGCTCACCGACGGCGGCCGGTTACAATGAGCAGTTCTTC
cdr3_aa: CASSPTAAGYNEQFF

v_call: TRBV28
clone_size: .
d_call: TRBD1
j_call: TRBJ1-2
cdr3_nt: TGTGCCAGCAGAGAGGACAGGGGGCGAGGGTTGGGCTACACCTTC
cdr3_aa: CASREDRGRGLGYTF

v_call: TRBV9
clone_size: .
d_call: .
j_call: TRBJ2-5
cdr3_nt: TGTGCCAGCAGCGTAACCCAGGAGACCCAGTACTTC
cdr3_aa: CASSVTQETQYF

v_call: TRBV6-5
clone_size: once
d_call: .
j_call: TRBJ1-6
cdr3_nt: TGTGCCAGCAGTTATAGCAGGGTATATGATTCACCCCTCCACTTT
cdr3_aa: CASSYSRVYDSPLHF

v_call: TRBV24-1
clone_size: .
d_call: TRBD2
j_call: TRBJ2-1
cdr3_nt: TGTGCCACCAGTCGGGCTAGCGGGACGAGCTCCTACAATGAGCAGTTCTTC
cdr3_aa: CATSRASGTSSYNEQFF

v_call: TRBV5-1
clone_size: .
d_call: .
j_call: TRBJ1-2
cdr3_nt: TGCGCCAGCAGCTGGACAGCGGGGACGGTCTATGGCTACACCTTC
cdr3_aa: CASSWTAGTVYGYTF

v_call: TRBV29-1
clone_size: .
d_call: .
j_call: TRBJ2-5
cdr3_nt: TGCAGCGTTGGGTCTCTACAGGGACGAGAGACCCAGTACTTC
cdr3_aa: CSVGSLQGRETQYF

v_call: TRBV9
clone_size: once
d_call: .
j_call: TRBJ2-1
cdr3_nt: TGTGCCAGCAGCGTAGCCGGGTCAGAATACAATGAGCAGTTCTTC
cdr3_aa: CASSVAGSEYNEQFF

v_call: TRBV28
clone_size: once
d_call: .
j_call: TRBJ2-6
cdr3_nt: TGTGCCAGCAGCCCCCCCTTGGGGGCGGGGGCCAACGTCCTGACTTTC
cdr3_aa: CASSPPLGAGANVLTF

v_call: TRBV30
clone_size: .
d_call: .
j_call: TRBJ1-1
cdr3_nt: TGTGCCTGGAGTGTAGGGCGGGGGCTTGAAGCTTTCTTT
cdr3_aa: CAWSVGRGLEAFF

v_call: TRBV4-2
clone_size: .
d_call: TRBD2
j_call: TRBJ2-7
cdr3_nt: TGTGCCAGCAGCCAAGATTGGCTAGCGGGAGGCTGGCAGTACTTC
cdr3_aa: CASSQDWLAGGWQYF

v_call: TRBV5-1
clone_size: .
d_call: .
j_call: TRBJ2-7
cdr3_nt: TGCGCCAGCAGCTTGGAGGCAGGATCCTACGAGCAGTACTTC
cdr3_aa: CASSLEAGSYEQYF

v_call: TRBV6-4
clone_size: .
d_call: TRBD2
j_call: TRBJ2-1
cdr3_nt: TGTGCCAGCAGTGACTTTGGTACGGCGGGACTACCACAGTTCTTC
cdr3_aa: CASSDFGTAGLPQFF

v_call: TRBV2
clone_size: .
d_call: TRBD2
j_call: TRBJ2-3
cdr3_nt: TGTGCCACCCCAAGCGGGACTAGCACAGATACGCAGTATTTT
cdr3_aa: CATPSGTSTDTQYF

v_call: TRBV19
clone_size: .
d_call: TRBD1
j_call: TRBJ2-2
cdr3_nt: TGTGCCAGTAGTATAGATGACAGGGCGGATTCCGGGGAGCTGTTTTTT
cdr3_aa: CASSIDDRADSGELFF

v_call: TRBV30
clone_size: once
d_call: TRBD1
j_call: TRBJ1-3
cdr3_nt: TGTGCCTGGAGTATCCCCAGGGGACAGGGGATAAACACCATATATTTT
cdr3_aa: CAWSIPRGQGINTIYF

v_call: TRBV7-6
clone_size: .
d_call: TRBD1
j_call: TRBJ1-1
cdr3_nt: TGTGCCAGCAGCTTGGAGGGACAGGGGGACACTGAAGCTTTCTTT
cdr3_aa: CASSLEGQGDTEAFF

v_call: TRBV4-2
clone_size: .
d_call: TRBD2
j_call: TRBJ2-1
cdr3_nt: TGTGCCAGCAGCGCGAGCGGGAGGGCCGAGAATGAGCAGTTCTTC
cdr3_aa: CASSASGRAENEQFF

v_call: TRBV2
clone_size: .
d_call: .
j_call: TRBJ2-1
cdr3_nt: TGTGCCAGCACTAAAGGGGTAACCTACAATGAGCAGTTCTTC
cdr3_aa: CASTKGVTYNEQFF

v_call: TRBV7-3
clone_size: .
d_call: .
j_call: TRBJ1-2
cdr3_nt: TGTGCCAGCAGCTTGGGGCCAGGGAGGGTAGGCTATGGCTACACCTTC
cdr3_aa: CASSLGPGRVGYGYTF

v_call: TRBV18
clone_size: .
d_call: TRBD1
j_call: TRBJ2-2
cdr3_nt: TGTGCCAGCTCATCATATCAGGGGGTGACCGGGGAGCTGTTTTTT
cdr3_aa: CASSSYQGVTGELFF

v_call: TRBV6-6
clone_size: .
d_call: TRBD1
j_call: TRBJ1-4
cdr3_nt: TGTGCCAGCAGTTCAACAGGGGGCTGGGGAAAACTGTTTTTT
cdr3_aa: CASSSTGGWGKLFF

v_call: TRBV4-1
clone_size: .
d_call: TRBD1
j_call: TRBJ1-2
cdr3_nt: TGCGCCAGCAGCCAGGCGGGGACAGGTGGCTATGGCTACACCTTC
cdr3_aa: CASSQAGTGGYGYTF

v_call: TRBV4-2
clone_size: .
d_call: .
j_call: TRBJ2-5
cdr3_nt: TGTGCCAGCAGCCAAGATATGGCGGGGGCCGGGAAGACCCAGTACTTC
cdr3_aa: CASSQDMAGAGKTQYF

v_call: TRBV5-1
clone_size: .
d_call: TRBD2
j_call: TRBJ2-1
cdr3_nt: TGCGCCAGCAGCGTACTAGCGGGCAATACCTACAATGAGCAGTTCTTC
cdr3_aa: CASSVLAGNTYNEQFF

v_call: TRBV24-1
clone_size: .
d_call: TRBD1
j_call: TRBJ1-2
cdr3_nt: TGTGCCACCAGTGACGACAGGGGGAGCGGTAACTATGGCTACACCTTC
cdr3_aa: CATSDDRGSGNYGYTF

v_call: TRBV3-1/TRBV3-2
clone_size: .
d_call: TRBD2
j_call: TRBJ2-7
cdr3_nt: TGTGCCAGCAGCCAAGTTGGACTAGCGGGACGCGAGCAGTATTTC
cdr3_aa: CASSQVGLAGREQYF

v_call: TRBV9
clone_size: .
d_call: .
j_call: TRBJ2-3
cdr3_nt: TGTGCCAGCAGCGTAACGGGAGTGTTGACAGATACGCAGTATTTT
cdr3_aa: CASSVTGVLTDTQYF

v_call: TRBV2
clone_size: once
d_call: TRBD1
j_call: TRBJ1-2
cdr3_nt: TGTGCCAGCAGTGTTTTACAGGGGGCGGGCGGCTACACCTTC
cdr3_aa: CASSVLQGAGGYTF